The rows below give T cell receptor beta chains drawn from one sample of a study of blood T cell repertoires in COVID-19. Sequenced by immunoSEQ multiplex PCR; TCRdb stores in-frame clones only, minus some. The data show about 130,000 clones, 75% to 85% seen once. Material: peripheral blood. Every receptor here comes from a man in his forties with active or convalescent COVID-19. CDR3s include the opening cysteine and the closing phenylalanine or tryptophan. D genes are given only for firm matches. Clone sizes are given selectively: once, few, many, or a class where the clone is expanded.

v_gene: TRBV28
d_gene: TRBD1
abundance: -
j_gene: TRBJ1-1
len: 17
CDR3nt: TGTGCCAGCAGTTCTAGATACCGGGACAGAAAGAACACTGAAGCTTTCTTT
CDR3aa: CASSSRYRDRKNTEAFF

v_gene: TRBV14
d_gene: -
abundance: -
j_gene: TRBJ1-1
len: 13
CDR3nt: TGTGCCAGCAGCCAACAGGGGAACACTGAAGCTTTCTTT
CDR3aa: CASSQQGNTEAFF

v_gene: TRBV9
d_gene: -
abundance: -
j_gene: TRBJ2-5
len: 13
CDR3nt: TGTGCCAGCAGCGTAGCTACCCAAGAGACCCAGTACTTC
CDR3aa: CASSVATQETQYF

v_gene: TRBV11-3
d_gene: -
abundance: -
j_gene: TRBJ2-5
len: 15
CDR3nt: TGTGCCAGCAGCTCCGGGGGGCAGGGGCGGGAGACCCAGTACTTC
CDR3aa: CASSSGGQGRETQYF

v_gene: TRBV30
d_gene: TRBD1
abundance: -
j_gene: TRBJ2-6
len: 18
CDR3nt: TGTGCCTGGAGTCTTCCCGGGACAGGGGGCGCCGGGGCCAACGTCCTGACTTTC
CDR3aa: CAWSLPGTGGAGANVLTF

v_gene: TRBV27
d_gene: -
abundance: -
j_gene: TRBJ1-5
len: 14
CDR3nt: TGTGCCAGCAGACAGGGAGAGGGCAATCAGCCCCAGCATTTT
CDR3aa: CASRQGEGNQPQHF

v_gene: TRBV28
d_gene: -
abundance: -
j_gene: TRBJ2-1
len: 12
CDR3nt: TGTGCCAGCAGTTTCGGGAAAAATGAGCAGTTCTTC
CDR3aa: CASSFGKNEQFF

v_gene: TRBV2
d_gene: -
abundance: few
j_gene: TRBJ1-3
len: 14
CDR3nt: TGTGCCAGCTGCGCAGGGTTGGCCGGAAACACCATATATTTT
CDR3aa: CASCAGLAGNTIYF

v_gene: TRBV4-3
d_gene: -
abundance: -
j_gene: TRBJ1-3
len: 15
CDR3nt: TGCGCCAGCAGCCTTGACAGTGGCTCTGGAAACACCATATATTTT
CDR3aa: CASSLDSGSGNTIYF

v_gene: TRBV11-3
d_gene: TRBD2
abundance: -
j_gene: TRBJ2-3
len: 16
CDR3nt: TGTGCCAGCAGCTTAGTACTAGCGGGGACGACAGATACGCAGTATTTT
CDR3aa: CASSLVLAGTTDTQYF

v_gene: TRBV30
d_gene: TRBD1
abundance: -
j_gene: TRBJ1-2
len: 14
CDR3nt: TGTGCCTGGAGTGAAGGGACAGGGTGGAATGGCTACACCTTC
CDR3aa: CAWSEGTGWNGYTF

v_gene: TRBV3-1/TRBV3-2
d_gene: -
abundance: -
j_gene: TRBJ2-5
len: 15
CDR3nt: TGTGCCAGCAGCCAAAAACGGGGGATTCAAGAGACCCAGTACTTC
CDR3aa: CASSQKRGIQETQYF

v_gene: TRBV4-3
d_gene: -
abundance: -
j_gene: TRBJ1-1
len: 17
CDR3nt: TGCGCCAGCAGGGACAACAGCCGACCATATCCCAACACTGAAGCTTTCTTT
CDR3aa: CASRDNSRPYPNTEAFF

v_gene: TRBV19
d_gene: -
abundance: once
j_gene: TRBJ1-5
len: 17
CDR3nt: TGTGCCAGTAGCCGGTTTGAGGCCTTCTCTAGCAATCAGCCCCAGCATTTT
CDR3aa: CASSRFEAFSSNQPQHF

v_gene: TRBV10-1
d_gene: TRBD1
abundance: -
j_gene: TRBJ1-6
len: 15
CDR3nt: TGCGCCAGCAACATACAGGGGGCTTTAGGTTCACCCCTCCACTTT
CDR3aa: CASNIQGALGSPLHF

v_gene: TRBV4-1
d_gene: -
abundance: -
j_gene: TRBJ2-1
len: 12
CDR3nt: TGCGCCAGCAGCCCCCCTAGCGATGAGCAGTTCTTC
CDR3aa: CASSPPSDEQFF

v_gene: TRBV11-3
d_gene: TRBD1
abundance: -
j_gene: TRBJ2-1
len: 16
CDR3nt: TGTGCCAGCAGCTCCGGACAGGCTAGCTCCTACAATGAGCAGTTCTTC
CDR3aa: CASSSGQASSYNEQFF

v_gene: TRBV30
d_gene: -
abundance: few
j_gene: TRBJ2-1
len: 11
CDR3nt: TGTGCCTGGAGTCTAAACAATGAGCAGTTCTTC
CDR3aa: CAWSLNNEQFF

v_gene: TRBV29-1
d_gene: -
abundance: -
j_gene: TRBJ1-1
len: 14
CDR3nt: TGCAGCGTTGCCTACGCGTCGGGGGGCACTGAAGCTTTCTTT
CDR3aa: CSVAYASGGTEAFF

v_gene: TRBV5-6
d_gene: TRBD1
abundance: -
j_gene: TRBJ2-1
len: 13
CDR3nt: TGTGCCAGCAGCGCGGACAGGGCAGCTGAGCAGTTCTTC
CDR3aa: CASSADRAAEQFF

v_gene: TRBV7-2
d_gene: -
abundance: few
j_gene: TRBJ2-3
len: 13
CDR3nt: TGTGCCAGCAGCACAGGAGCGAGGGATACGCAGTATTTT
CDR3aa: CASSTGARDTQYF

v_gene: TRBV18
d_gene: TRBD1
abundance: -
j_gene: TRBJ1-2
len: 16
CDR3nt: TGTGCCAGCTCACCTCCCGGGACAGGTTCTAACTATGGCTACACCTTC
CDR3aa: CASSPPGTGSNYGYTF

v_gene: TRBV11-2
d_gene: -
abundance: -
j_gene: TRBJ2-6
len: 17
CDR3nt: TGTGCCAGCAGCTTACAGGGGGGTTGGGCTGGGGCCAACGTCCTGACTTTC
CDR3aa: CASSLQGGWAGANVLTF

v_gene: TRBV28
d_gene: TRBD2
abundance: -
j_gene: TRBJ2-1
len: 17
CDR3nt: TGTGCCAGCAGTCCCGGACTAGCGGGGGGCTCCTACAATGAGCAGTTCTTC
CDR3aa: CASSPGLAGGSYNEQFF

v_gene: TRBV5-6
d_gene: TRBD1
abundance: few
j_gene: TRBJ2-2
len: 18
CDR3nt: TGTGCCAGCAGCTGGATATTACAGGGGGAAGAGGGCACCGGGGAGCTGTTTTTT
CDR3aa: CASSWILQGEEGTGELFF

v_gene: TRBV9
d_gene: -
abundance: few
j_gene: TRBJ2-5
len: 13
CDR3nt: TGTGCCAGCAGCGTTAGCCTCCAAGAGACCCAGTACTTC
CDR3aa: CASSVSLQETQYF

v_gene: TRBV18
d_gene: -
abundance: -
j_gene: TRBJ1-4
len: 16
CDR3nt: TGTGCCAGCTCACCACGTGGCGGGGGGGATGGAGGAAAACTGTTTTTT
CDR3aa: CASSPRGGGDGGKLFF

v_gene: TRBV3-1/TRBV3-2
d_gene: -
abundance: few
j_gene: TRBJ1-1
len: 16
CDR3nt: TGTGCCAGCAGCCAAAAGAGGCCCAGATTGAACACTGAAGCTTTCTTT
CDR3aa: CASSQKRPRLNTEAFF

v_gene: TRBV11-2
d_gene: -
abundance: once
j_gene: TRBJ2-5
len: 12
CDR3nt: TGTGCCAGCAGACCCCAGAAAGAGACCCAGTACTTC
CDR3aa: CASRPQKETQYF

v_gene: TRBV10-3
d_gene: -
abundance: once
j_gene: TRBJ1-1
len: 13
CDR3nt: TGTGCCATCAGGGACTCCCTGAAAACTGAAGCTTTCTTT
CDR3aa: CAIRDSLKTEAFF

v_gene: TRBV1
d_gene: -
abundance: -
j_gene: TRBJ2-7
len: 15
CDR3nt: TGCACCAGCAGCCTGGACAGGAAGAACCCCTACGAGCAGTACTTC
CDR3aa: CTSSLDRKNPYEQYF

v_gene: TRBV9
d_gene: TRBD1
abundance: -
j_gene: TRBJ2-2
len: 15
CDR3nt: TGTGCCAGCAGCGCGACAGGGGGCGTTACCGGGGAGCTGTTTTTT
CDR3aa: CASSATGGVTGELFF

v_gene: TRBV6-5
d_gene: -
abundance: -
j_gene: TRBJ1-2
len: 13
CDR3nt: TGTGCCAGCAGGATCCTCCAGGGCTATGGCTACACCTTC
CDR3aa: CASRILQGYGYTF

v_gene: TRBV27
d_gene: -
abundance: -
j_gene: TRBJ1-4
len: 13
CDR3nt: TGTGCCAGCAGTTCGCGGGTATATGAAAAACTGTTTTTT
CDR3aa: CASSSRVYEKLFF

v_gene: TRBV12-1
d_gene: -
abundance: -
j_gene: TRBJ2-6
len: 18
CDR3nt: TGTGCCAGCAGCTCCCGACAGGGTACATGGTCTGGGGCCAACGTCCTGACTTTC
CDR3aa: CASSSRQGTWSGANVLTF

v_gene: TRBV21-1
d_gene: -
abundance: -
j_gene: TRBJ2-7
len: 12
CDR3nt: TGTGCCAGCAGGGACAGGGTCCACGAGCAGTACTTC
CDR3aa: CASRDRVHEQYF

v_gene: TRBV24-1
d_gene: TRBD1
abundance: -
j_gene: TRBJ1-1
len: 17
CDR3nt: TGTGCCACCAGTGATCACCCCGGACAGGGAAGGAACACTGAAGCTTTCTTT
CDR3aa: CATSDHPGQGRNTEAFF

v_gene: TRBV7-2
d_gene: -
abundance: -
j_gene: TRBJ2-3
len: 16
CDR3nt: TGTGCCAGCAGCTTACTTGTACTAGCTGGATCAGATACGCAGTATTTT
CDR3aa: CASSLLVLAGSDTQYF

v_gene: TRBV7-2
d_gene: TRBD2
abundance: -
j_gene: TRBJ2-3
len: 14
CDR3nt: TGTGCCTCTGGGGGAGGGCCCTGGACAGATACGCAGTATTTT
CDR3aa: CASGGGPWTDTQYF

v_gene: TRBV2
d_gene: -
abundance: -
j_gene: TRBJ1-4
len: 16
CDR3nt: TGTGCCAGCAGTAGAATCAGATCGGGGTCTAATGAAAAACTGTTTTTT
CDR3aa: CASSRIRSGSNEKLFF

v_gene: TRBV6-5
d_gene: TRBD1
abundance: few
j_gene: TRBJ1-2
len: 12
CDR3nt: TGTGCCTGCGGACAGGGGGCAAATGGCTACACCTTC
CDR3aa: CACGQGANGYTF

v_gene: TRBV29-1
d_gene: TRBD2
abundance: -
j_gene: TRBJ2-5
len: 14
CDR3nt: TGCAGCGACCGTCTAGCGGAGGACCAAGAGACCCAGTACTTC
CDR3aa: CSDRLAEDQETQYF

v_gene: TRBV30
d_gene: -
abundance: -
j_gene: TRBJ1-5
len: 13
CDR3nt: TGTGCCGGAAGCGGGGGAAACAATCAGCCCCAGCATTTT
CDR3aa: CAGSGGNNQPQHF